A selection of T cell receptor beta chains follows, all from one sample in a study of blood T cell repertoires in COVID-19. Data came from immunoSEQ multiplex PCR; TCRdb stores just in-frame clones and leaves some out. Counted here are 90,000 to 150,000 clones, more than 85% occurring once; the ten biggest clones make up about 18%. Sequenced input: peripheral blood. Receptors were obtained from a human donor with acute or convalescent COVID-19. The donor label of this sample is uncertain. Each CDR3 is given with its conserved first and last residue. The order of the fields is V gene, J gene, clone size, D gene, CDR3 DNA, CDR3 protein. The D gene is left open where the match is weak. Not every row has a clone size; where given, it reads once, few, many or a size class.

v_call: TRBV25-1; j_call: TRBJ2-5; clone_size: .; d_call: TRBD2; cdr3_nt: TGTGCCAGCAGTGAGGGGCTAGCGGGGGGCGGGGGCCAAGAGACCCAGTACTTC; cdr3_aa: CASSEGLAGGGGQETQYF
v_call: TRBV5-6; j_call: TRBJ2-3; clone_size: .; d_call: .; cdr3_nt: TGTGCCAGCAGCTGGTTGACACGTCCTAGCACAGATACGCAGTATTTT; cdr3_aa: CASSWLTRPSTDTQYF
v_call: TRBV7-9; j_call: TRBJ1-1; clone_size: .; d_call: TRBD1; cdr3_nt: TGTGCCAGCAGCTCTTTCTCCGGGACAGGATGGAACACTGAAGCTTTCTTT; cdr3_aa: CASSSFSGTGWNTEAFF
v_call: TRBV18; j_call: TRBJ2-7; clone_size: .; d_call: TRBD1; cdr3_nt: TGTGCCAGCTCACCGCGACAGGGGGTCTTCTACGAGCAGTACTTC; cdr3_aa: CASSPRQGVFYEQYF
v_call: TRBV28; j_call: TRBJ1-1; clone_size: .; d_call: .; cdr3_nt: TGTGCCAGCAAGACAGACCCCTATGAAGCTTTCTTT; cdr3_aa: CASKTDPYEAFF
v_call: TRBV6-2/TRBV6-3; j_call: TRBJ2-5; clone_size: .; d_call: TRBD2; cdr3_nt: TGTGCCAGCAACCCCGGCGGGGGTGGTGGGACCCAGTACTTC; cdr3_aa: CASNPGGGGGTQYF
v_call: TRBV3-1/TRBV3-2; j_call: TRBJ2-1; clone_size: .; d_call: .; cdr3_nt: TGTGCCAGCAGCGAAACCTGGGGGGGGGCACACAATGAGCAGTTCTTC; cdr3_aa: CASSETWGGAHNEQFF
v_call: TRBV6-2/TRBV6-3; j_call: TRBJ2-2; clone_size: once; d_call: .; cdr3_nt: TGTGCCAGCAGTTCAAATCTAGCGCTGAACACCGGGGAGCTGTTTTTT; cdr3_aa: CASSSNLALNTGELFF
v_call: TRBV27; j_call: TRBJ2-3; clone_size: .; d_call: .; cdr3_nt: TGTGCCAGCAGTTTTATCCTAGGCACAGATACGCAGTATTTT; cdr3_aa: CASSFILGTDTQYF
v_call: TRBV19; j_call: TRBJ2-3; clone_size: .; d_call: .; cdr3_nt: TGTGCCAGTAGTACTCTTGGGGGCAGGGCAGGGTCAGATACGCAGTATTTT; cdr3_aa: CASSTLGGRAGSDTQYF
v_call: TRBV12-3/TRBV12-4; j_call: TRBJ1-2; clone_size: .; d_call: .; cdr3_nt: TGTGCCAGCAGTACGACAGGATATGGCTACACCTTC; cdr3_aa: CASSTTGYGYTF
v_call: TRBV9; j_call: TRBJ1-2; clone_size: few; d_call: .; cdr3_nt: TGTGCCAGCAGCGGAAGGGGGGGCGGCTACACCTTC; cdr3_aa: CASSGRGGGYTF